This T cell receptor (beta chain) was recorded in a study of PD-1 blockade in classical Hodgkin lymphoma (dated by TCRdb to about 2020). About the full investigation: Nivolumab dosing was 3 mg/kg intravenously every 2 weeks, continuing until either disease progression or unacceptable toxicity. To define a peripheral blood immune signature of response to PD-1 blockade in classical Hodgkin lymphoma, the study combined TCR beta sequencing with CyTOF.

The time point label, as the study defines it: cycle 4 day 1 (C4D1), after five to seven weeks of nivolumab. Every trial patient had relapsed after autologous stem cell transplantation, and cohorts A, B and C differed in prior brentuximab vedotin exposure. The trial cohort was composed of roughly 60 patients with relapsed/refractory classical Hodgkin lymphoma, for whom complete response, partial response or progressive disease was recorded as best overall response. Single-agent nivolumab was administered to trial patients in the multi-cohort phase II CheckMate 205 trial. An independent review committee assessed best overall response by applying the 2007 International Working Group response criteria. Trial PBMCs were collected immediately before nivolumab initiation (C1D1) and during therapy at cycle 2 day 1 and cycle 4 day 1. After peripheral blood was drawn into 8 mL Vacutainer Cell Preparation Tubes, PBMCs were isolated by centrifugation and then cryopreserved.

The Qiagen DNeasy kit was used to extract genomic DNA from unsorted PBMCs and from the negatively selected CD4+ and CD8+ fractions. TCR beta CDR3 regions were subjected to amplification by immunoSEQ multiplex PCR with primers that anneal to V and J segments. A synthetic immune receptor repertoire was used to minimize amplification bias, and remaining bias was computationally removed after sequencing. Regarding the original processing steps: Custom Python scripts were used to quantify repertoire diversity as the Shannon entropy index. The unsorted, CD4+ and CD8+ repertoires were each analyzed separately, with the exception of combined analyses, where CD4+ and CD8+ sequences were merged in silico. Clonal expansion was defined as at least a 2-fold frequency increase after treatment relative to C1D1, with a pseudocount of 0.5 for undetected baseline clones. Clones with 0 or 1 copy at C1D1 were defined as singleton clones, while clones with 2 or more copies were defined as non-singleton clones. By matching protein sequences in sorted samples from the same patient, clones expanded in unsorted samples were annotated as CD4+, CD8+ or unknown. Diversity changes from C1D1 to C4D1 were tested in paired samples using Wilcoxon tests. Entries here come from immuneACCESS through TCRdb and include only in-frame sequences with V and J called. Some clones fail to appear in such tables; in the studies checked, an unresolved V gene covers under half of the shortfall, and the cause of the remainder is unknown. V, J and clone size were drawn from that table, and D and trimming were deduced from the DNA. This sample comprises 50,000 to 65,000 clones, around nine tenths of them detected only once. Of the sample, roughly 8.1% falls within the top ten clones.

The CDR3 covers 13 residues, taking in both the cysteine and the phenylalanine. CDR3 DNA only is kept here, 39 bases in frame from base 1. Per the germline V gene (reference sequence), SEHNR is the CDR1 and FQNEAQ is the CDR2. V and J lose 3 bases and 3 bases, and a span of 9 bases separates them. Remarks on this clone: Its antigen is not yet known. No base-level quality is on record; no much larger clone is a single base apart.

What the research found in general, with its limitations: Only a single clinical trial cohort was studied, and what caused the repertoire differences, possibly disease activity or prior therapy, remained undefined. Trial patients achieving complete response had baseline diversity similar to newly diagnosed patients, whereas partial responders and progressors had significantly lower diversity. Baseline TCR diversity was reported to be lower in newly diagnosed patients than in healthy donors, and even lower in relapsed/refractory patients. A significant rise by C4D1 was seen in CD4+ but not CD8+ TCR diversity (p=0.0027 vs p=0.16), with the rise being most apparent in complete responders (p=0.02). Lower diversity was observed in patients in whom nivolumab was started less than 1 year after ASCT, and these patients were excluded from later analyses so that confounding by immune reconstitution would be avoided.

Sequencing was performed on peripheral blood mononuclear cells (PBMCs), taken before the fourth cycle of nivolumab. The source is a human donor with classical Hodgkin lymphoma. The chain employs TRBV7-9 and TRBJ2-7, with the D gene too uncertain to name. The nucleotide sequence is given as TGTGCCAGCAGCTTTCCGGGTCACTACGAGCAGTACTTC. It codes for CASSFPGHYEQYF.